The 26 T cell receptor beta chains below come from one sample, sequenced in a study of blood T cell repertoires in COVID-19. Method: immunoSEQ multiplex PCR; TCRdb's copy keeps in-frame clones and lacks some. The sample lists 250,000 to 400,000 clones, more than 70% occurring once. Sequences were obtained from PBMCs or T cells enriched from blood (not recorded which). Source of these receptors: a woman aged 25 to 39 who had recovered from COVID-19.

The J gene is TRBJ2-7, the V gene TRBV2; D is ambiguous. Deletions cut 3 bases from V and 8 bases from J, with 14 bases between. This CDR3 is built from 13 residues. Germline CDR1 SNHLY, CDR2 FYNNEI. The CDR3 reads CASSDLGRVKQYF. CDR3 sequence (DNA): TGTGCCAGCAGTGACCTAGGTCGCGTGAAGCAGTACTTC.

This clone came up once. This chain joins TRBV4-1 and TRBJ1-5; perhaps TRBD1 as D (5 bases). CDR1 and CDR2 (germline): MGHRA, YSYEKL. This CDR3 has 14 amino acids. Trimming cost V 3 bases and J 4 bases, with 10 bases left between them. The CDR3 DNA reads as TGCGCCAGCAGCCATATAGGGGTAAATCAGCCCCAGCATTTT. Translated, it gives CASSHIGVNQPQHF.

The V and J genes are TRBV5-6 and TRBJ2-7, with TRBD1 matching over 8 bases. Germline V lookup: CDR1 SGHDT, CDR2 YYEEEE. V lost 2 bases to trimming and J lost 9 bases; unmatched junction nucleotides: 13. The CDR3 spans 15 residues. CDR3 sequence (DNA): TGTGCCAGCAGCTTCGGCAGGGGGCTACGTGTTGGGCAGTACTTC. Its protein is CASSFGRGLRVGQYF.

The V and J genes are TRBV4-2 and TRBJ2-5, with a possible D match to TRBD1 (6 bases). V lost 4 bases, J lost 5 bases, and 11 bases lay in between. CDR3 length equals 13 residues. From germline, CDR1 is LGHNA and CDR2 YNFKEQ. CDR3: CASSRNREETQYF. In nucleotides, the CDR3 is TGTGCCAGCAGCCGAAACAGGGAGGAGACCCAGTACTTC.

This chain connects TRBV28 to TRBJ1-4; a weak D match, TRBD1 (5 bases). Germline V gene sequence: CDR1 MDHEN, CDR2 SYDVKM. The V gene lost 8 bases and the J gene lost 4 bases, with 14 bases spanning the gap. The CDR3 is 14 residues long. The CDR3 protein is CASCPGGNNEKLFF. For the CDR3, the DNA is TGTGCCAGCTGCCCCGGGGGGAATAATGAAAAACTGTTTTTT.

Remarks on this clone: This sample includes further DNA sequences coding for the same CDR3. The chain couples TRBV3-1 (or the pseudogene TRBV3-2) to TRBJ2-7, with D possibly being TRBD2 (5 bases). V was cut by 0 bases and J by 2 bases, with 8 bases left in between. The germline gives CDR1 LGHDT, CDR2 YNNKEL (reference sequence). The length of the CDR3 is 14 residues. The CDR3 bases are TGTGCCAGCAGCCAAGATCGCGGGCCCTACGAGCAGTACTTC. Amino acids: CASSQDRGPYEQYF.

CDR3 sequence (DNA): TGCGCCAGCAGCCAAGAGACAGAGCTCGTCGCTTTCTTT. Amino acids: CASSQETELVAFF. The V and J genes are TRBV4-3 and TRBJ1-1, with D possibly TRBD1 on 5 matching bases. Germline CDR1 is LGHNA and CDR2 is YSLEER. V lost 0 bases, J lost 11 bases, and 13 bases lay in between. The CDR3 is 13 amino acids.

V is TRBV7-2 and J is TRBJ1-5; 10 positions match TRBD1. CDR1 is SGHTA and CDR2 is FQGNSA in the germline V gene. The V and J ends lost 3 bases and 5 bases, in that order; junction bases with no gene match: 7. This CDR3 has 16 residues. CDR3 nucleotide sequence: TGTGCCAGCAGCTTGGGAGGGGGACAGGGGTATCAGCCCCAGCATTTT. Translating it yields CASSLGGGQGYQPQHF.

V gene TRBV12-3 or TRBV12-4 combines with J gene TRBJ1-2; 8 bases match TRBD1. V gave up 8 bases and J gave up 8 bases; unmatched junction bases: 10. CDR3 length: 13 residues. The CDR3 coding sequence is TGTGCCAGCGGAAGACAGGGGCTGGGGGGCTACACCTTC. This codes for CASGRQGLGGYTF.

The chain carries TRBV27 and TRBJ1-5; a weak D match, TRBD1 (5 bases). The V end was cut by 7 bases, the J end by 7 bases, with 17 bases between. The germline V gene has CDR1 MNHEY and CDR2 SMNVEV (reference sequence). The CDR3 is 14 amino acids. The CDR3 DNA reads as TGTGCCAGCAATTCCCTAGGGGCAGACCAGCCCCAGCATTTT. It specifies CASNSLGADQPQHF.

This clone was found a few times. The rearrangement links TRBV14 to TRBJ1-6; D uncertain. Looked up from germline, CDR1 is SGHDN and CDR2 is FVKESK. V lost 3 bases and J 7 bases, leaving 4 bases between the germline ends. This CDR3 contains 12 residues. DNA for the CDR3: TGTGCCAGCAGCCAGCAGAATTCACCCCTCCACTTT. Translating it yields CASSQQNSPLHF.

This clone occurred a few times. The CDR3 loop is CASSPGQGYTF. The DNA of the CDR3 is TGTGCCAGCAGTCCCGGACAGGGCTACACCTTC. The chain recombines TRBV6-2 or TRBV6-3 with TRBJ1-2, with a tentative D call TRBD1 (6 bases). Germline V lookup: CDR1 MNHEY, CDR2 SVGEGT. This CDR3 region has 11 residues. V was shortened by 5 bases and J by 8 bases, with 9 bases between the two germline ends.

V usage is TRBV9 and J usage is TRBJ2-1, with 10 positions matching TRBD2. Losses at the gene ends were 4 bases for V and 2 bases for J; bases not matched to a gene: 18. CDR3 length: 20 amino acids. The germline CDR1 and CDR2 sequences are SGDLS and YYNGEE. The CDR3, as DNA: TGTGCCAGCAGCCGCCGGACTAGCGGCAATTTCAAGACCCCCTACAATGAGCAGTTCTTC. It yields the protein CASSRRTSGNFKTPYNEQFF.

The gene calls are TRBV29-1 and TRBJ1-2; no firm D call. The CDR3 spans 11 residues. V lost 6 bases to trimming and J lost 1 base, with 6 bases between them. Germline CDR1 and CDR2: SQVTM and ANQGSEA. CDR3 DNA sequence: TGCAGCGTCTACTTTAACTATGGCTACACCTTC. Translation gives CSVYFNYGYTF.

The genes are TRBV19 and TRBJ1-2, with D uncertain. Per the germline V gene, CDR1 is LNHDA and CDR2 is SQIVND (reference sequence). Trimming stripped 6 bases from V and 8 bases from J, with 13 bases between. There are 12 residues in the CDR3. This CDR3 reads CASRAIASGYTF. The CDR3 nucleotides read TGTGCCAGTAGGGCCATAGCGTCGGGCTACACCTTC.

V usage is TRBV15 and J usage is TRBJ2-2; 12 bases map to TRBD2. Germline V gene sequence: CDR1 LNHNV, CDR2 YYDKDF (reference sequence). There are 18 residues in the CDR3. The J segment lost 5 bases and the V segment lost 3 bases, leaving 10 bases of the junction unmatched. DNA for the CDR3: TGTGCCACCAGCAGTCGCCGCGCTAGCGGGGGGGTTACCGGGGAGCTGTTTTTT. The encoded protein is CATSSRRASGGVTGELFF.

The CDR3, as DNA: TGTGCCACCAGCAGAGATCTGGGACAGGGGACCTACGAGCAGTACTTC. Translated, it gives CATSRDLGQGTYEQYF. The gene calls are TRBV15 and TRBJ2-7; 10 bases agree with TRBD1. In germline, CDR1 is LNHNV, CDR2 YYDKDF (reference sequence). The CDR3 runs 16 residues. The V gene end was trimmed by 0 bases and the J gene end by 2 bases; junction bases not matched to a gene: 4.

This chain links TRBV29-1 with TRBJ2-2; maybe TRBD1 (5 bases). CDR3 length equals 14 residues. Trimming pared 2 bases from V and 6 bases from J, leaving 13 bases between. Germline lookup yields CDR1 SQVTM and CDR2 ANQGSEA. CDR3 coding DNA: TGCAGCGTTGAATCAACAGGTCGTGCCGGGGAGCTGTTTTTT. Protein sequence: CSVESTGRAGELFF.

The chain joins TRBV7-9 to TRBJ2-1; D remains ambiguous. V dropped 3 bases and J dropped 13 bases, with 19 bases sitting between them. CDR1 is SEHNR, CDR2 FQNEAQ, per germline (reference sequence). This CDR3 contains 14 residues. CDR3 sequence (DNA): TGTGCCAGCAGCTTTACCCGAGGCCCGAATGTCCAGTTCTTC. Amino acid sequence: CASSFTRGPNVQFF.

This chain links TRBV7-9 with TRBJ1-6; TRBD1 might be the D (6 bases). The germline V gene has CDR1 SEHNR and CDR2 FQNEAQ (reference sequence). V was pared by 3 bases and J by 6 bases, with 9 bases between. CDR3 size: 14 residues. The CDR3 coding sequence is TGTGCCAGCAGCTTTACAGGGCTTAATTCACCCCTCCACTTT. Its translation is CASSFTGLNSPLHF.

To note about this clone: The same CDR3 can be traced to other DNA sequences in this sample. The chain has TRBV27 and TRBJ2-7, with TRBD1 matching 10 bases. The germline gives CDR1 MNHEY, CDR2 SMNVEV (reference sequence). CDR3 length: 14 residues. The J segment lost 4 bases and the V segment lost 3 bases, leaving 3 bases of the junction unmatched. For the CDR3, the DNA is TGTGCCAGCAGTTTGGGGGACAGGGGATACGAGCAGTACTTC. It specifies CASSLGDRGYEQYF.

The CDR3 sequence: CASSHDRGGTEAFF. As DNA, the CDR3 is TGTGCCAGCAGCCATGACAGGGGCGGGACTGAAGCTTTCTTT. V gene TRBV4-2 combines with J gene TRBJ1-1; TRBD1 agrees at 8 bases. The V gene's germline CDR1 is LGHNA and CDR2 YNFKEQ. The CDR3 length is 14 residues. V trimming: 3 bases; J trimming: 5 bases; junction bases outside the gene matches: 5.

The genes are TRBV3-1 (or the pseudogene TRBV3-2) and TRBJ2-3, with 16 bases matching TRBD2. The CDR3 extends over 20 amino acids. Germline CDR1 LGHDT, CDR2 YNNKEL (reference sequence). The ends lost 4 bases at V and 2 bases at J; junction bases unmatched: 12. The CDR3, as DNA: TGTGCCAGCAGCCGCTCCACTGGGACTAGCGGGGGGGTGTTCACAGATACGCAGTATTTT. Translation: CASSRSTGTSGGVFTDTQYF.

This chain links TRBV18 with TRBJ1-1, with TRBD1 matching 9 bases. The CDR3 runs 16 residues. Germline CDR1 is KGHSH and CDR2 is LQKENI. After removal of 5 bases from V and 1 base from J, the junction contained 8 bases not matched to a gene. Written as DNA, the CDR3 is TGTGCCAGCTCATCCACAGGGGGCGGTCGGAACACTGAAGCTTTCTTT. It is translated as CASSSTGGGRNTEAFF.

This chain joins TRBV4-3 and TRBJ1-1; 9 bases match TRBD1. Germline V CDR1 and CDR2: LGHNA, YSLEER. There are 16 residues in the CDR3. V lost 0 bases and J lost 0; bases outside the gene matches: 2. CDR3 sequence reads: CASSQDWTGVNTEAFF. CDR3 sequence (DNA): TGCGCCAGCAGCCAAGATTGGACAGGGGTGAACACTGAAGCTTTCTTT.

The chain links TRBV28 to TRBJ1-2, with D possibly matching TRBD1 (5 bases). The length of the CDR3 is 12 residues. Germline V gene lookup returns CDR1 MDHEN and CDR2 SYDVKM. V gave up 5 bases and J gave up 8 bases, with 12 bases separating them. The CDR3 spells CASSLRGVGYTF. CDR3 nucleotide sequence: TGTGCCAGCAGTCTCCGGGGGGTCGGCTACACCTTC.